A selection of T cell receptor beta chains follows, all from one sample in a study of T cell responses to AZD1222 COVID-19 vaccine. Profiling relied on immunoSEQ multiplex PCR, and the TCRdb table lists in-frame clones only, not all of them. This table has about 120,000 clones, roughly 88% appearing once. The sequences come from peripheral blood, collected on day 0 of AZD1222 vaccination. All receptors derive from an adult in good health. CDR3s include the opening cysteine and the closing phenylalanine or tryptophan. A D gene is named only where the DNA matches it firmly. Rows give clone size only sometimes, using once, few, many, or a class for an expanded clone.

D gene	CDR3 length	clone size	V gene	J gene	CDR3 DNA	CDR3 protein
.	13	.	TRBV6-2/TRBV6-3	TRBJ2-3	TGTGCCAGCAGTCCAGGGGCGGAGGATACGCAGTATTTT	CASSPGAEDTQYF
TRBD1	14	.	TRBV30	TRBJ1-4	TGTGCCTGGAGTGCGGGACAGGGTTTGGTAAAACTGTTTTTT	CAWSAGQGLVKLFF
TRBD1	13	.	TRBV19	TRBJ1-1	TGTGCCAGTAGTGTGACAGGGAGCACTGAAGCTTTCTTT	CASSVTGSTEAFF
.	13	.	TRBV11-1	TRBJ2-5	TGTGCCAGCAGCTTAGTACGGGAAGAGACCCAGTACTTC	CASSLVREETQYF
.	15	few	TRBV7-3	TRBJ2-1	TGTGCCAGCAGCCCAAGGGGCGGGGTGGTAAATGAGCAGTTCTTC	CASSPRGGVVNEQFF
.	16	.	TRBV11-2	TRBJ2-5	TGTGCCAGCAGCTCCTTTGGGGGCGAGCTTACAGTGACCCAGTACTTC	CASSSFGGELTVTQYF
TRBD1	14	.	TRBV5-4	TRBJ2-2	TGTGCCAGCAGGTCCGGGACAGGGACCGGGGAGCTGTTTTTT	CASRSGTGTGELFF
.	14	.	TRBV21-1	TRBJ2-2	TGTGCCAGCAGCTGGTGTAGAGACACCGGGGAGCTGTTTTTT	CASSWCRDTGELFF
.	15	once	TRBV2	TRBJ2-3	TGTGCCAGCTGGGGGTATCCGGGGGGCACAGATACGCAGTATTTT	CASWGYPGGTDTQYF
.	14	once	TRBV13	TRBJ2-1	TGTGCCAGCAGCTTAGATTACAGGTACAATGAGCAGTTCTTC	CASSLDYRYNEQFF
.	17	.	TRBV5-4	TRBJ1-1	TGTGCCAGCAGACATCTAACCGTCGGGAACATGAACACTGAAGCTTTCTTT	CASRHLTVGNMNTEAFF
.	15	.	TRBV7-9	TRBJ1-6	TGTGCCAGCAGCTTAGGGGGAGTCATTAATTCACCCCTCCACTTT	CASSLGGVINSPLHF
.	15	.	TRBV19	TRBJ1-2	TGTGCCAGTAGTATAGGTCGGGCCAGGGTCTATGGCTACACCTTC	CASSIGRARVYGYTF
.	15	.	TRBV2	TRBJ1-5	TGTGCCAGCAGTGAAGCAGCCCAAATTAATCAGCCCCAGCATTTT	CASSEAAQINQPQHF
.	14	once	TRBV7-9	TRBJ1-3	TGTGCCAGCAGCTTAGCCCGGATAGGAAACACCATATATTTT	CASSLARIGNTIYF
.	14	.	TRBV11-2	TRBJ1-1	TGTGCCAGCAGCTTAGTGCGGCGAGGGACTGAAGCTTTCTTT	CASSLVRRGTEAFF
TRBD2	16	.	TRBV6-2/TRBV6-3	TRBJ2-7	TGTGCCAGCAGTTCCATGGGTAGCGGGAGTGGGCGCGAGCAGTACTTC	CASSSMGSGSGREQYF
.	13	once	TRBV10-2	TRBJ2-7	TGCGCCAGCAGTGAGGACGAACCCTACGAGCAGTACTTC	CASSEDEPYEQYF
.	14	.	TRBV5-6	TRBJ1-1	TGTGCCAGCAGCTTCCGGGACCCCAATTGGAAAGCTTTCTTT	CASSFRDPNWKAFF
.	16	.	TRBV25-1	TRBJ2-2	TGTGCCAGCAGTGAAATTCGGACAGCGAACACCGGGGAGCTGTTTTTT	CASSEIRTANTGELFF